This T cell receptor (beta chain) was documented in a study of blood T cell repertoires in COVID-19. Study as a whole: Acute-phase and convalescent COVID-19 samples originated in the United States, Italy and Spain.

CDR1 and CDR2 from the germline V gene are MNHEY and SMNVEV (reference sequence). This CDR3 region has 15 residues. V lost 10 bases to trimming and J lost 4 bases, with 23 bases between them. Assay: immunoSEQ multiplex PCR; the TCRdb copy retains only in-frame clones and omits some. This table has just over 75,000 clones, about 85% appearing once. The clonotype originates from a man aged 55-75 years with active or convalescent COVID-19. The chain combines TRBV27 with TRBJ2-7; maybe TRBD2 (7 bases). Material for sequencing was peripheral blood. The CDR3 is CATQSPGGPLYEQYF. The CDR3 DNA reads TGTGCCACCCAAAGTCCGGGGGGCCCTCTTTACGAGCAGTACTTC.